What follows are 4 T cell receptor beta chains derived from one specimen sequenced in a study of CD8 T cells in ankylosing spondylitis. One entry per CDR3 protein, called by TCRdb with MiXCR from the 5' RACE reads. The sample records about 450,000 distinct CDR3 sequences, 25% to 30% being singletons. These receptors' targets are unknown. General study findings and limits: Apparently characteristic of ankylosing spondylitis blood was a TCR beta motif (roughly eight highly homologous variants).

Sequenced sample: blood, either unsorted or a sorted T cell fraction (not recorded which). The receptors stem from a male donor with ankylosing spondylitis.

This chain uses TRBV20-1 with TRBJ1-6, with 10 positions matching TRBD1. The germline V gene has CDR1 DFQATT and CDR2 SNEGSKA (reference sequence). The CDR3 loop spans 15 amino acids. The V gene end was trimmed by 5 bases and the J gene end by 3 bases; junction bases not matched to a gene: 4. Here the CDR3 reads CSAPRTGGYNSPLHF. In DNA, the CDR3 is TGCAGTGCTCCCCGGACAGGGGGCTATAATTCACCCCTCCACTTT.

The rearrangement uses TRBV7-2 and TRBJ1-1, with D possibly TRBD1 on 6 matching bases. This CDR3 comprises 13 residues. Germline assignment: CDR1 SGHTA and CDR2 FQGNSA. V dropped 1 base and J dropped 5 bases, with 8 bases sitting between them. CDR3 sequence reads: CASSLVQGTEAFF. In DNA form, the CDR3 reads TGTGCCAGCAGCTTAGTACAGGGAACTGAAGCTTTCTTT.

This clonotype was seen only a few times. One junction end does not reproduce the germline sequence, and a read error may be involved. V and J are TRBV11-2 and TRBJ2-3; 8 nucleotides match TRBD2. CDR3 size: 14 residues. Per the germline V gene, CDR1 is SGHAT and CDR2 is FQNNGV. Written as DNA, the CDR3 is TGTGCCAGCAGCTTACGGACTAGCACATATACGCAGTATTTT. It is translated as CASSLRTSTYTQYF.

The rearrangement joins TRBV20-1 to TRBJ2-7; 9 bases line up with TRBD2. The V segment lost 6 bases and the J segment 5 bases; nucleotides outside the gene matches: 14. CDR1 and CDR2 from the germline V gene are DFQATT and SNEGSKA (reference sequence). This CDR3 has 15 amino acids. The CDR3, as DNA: TGCAGTGCAAGACTTCCGGGACTAGCATCCGACGAGCAGTACGTC. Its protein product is CSARLPGLASDEQYV.